This TCR beta chain was captured by sequencing in a study of blood T cell repertoires in COVID-19. Study-wide background: Whether acute or convalescent, the COVID-19 samples came from the United States, Italy and Spain. The analysed material was cDNA or gDNA that came from T cells, B-cell-depleted T cells, or PBMCs.

Sequenced by immunoSEQ multiplex PCR; TCRdb stores in-frame clones only, minus some. The table lists about 190,000 clones, around 85% of them singletons. This CDR3 contains 13 residues. V trimming: 11 bases; J trimming: 2 bases; junction bases outside the gene matches: 7. Per the germline V gene, CDR1 is MNHEY and CDR2 is SVGAGI. V is TRBV6-5 and J is TRBJ1-2, with 8 bases that match TRBD1. The TCR comes from a man aged 30 to 39 with acute or convalescent COVID-19. Sequenced sample: peripheral blood. The CDR3 is CAGGQGRNYGYTF. As DNA, the CDR3 is TGTGCCGGCGGACAGGGCCGAAACTATGGCTACACCTTC.